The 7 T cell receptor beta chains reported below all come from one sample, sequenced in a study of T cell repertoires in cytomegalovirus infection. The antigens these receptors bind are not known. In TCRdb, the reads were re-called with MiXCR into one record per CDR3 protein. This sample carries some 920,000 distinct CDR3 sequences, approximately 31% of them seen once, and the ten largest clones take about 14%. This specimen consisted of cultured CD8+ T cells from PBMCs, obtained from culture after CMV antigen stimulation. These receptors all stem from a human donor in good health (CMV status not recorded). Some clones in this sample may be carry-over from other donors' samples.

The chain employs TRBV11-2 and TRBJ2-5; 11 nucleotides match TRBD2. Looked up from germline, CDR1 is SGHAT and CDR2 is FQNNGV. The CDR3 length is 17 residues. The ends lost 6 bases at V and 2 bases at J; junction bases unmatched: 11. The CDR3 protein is CASSQIRGLAEQETQYF. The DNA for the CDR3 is TGTGCCAGCAGTCAAATTAGGGGACTAGCGGAGCAAGAGACCCAGTACTTC.

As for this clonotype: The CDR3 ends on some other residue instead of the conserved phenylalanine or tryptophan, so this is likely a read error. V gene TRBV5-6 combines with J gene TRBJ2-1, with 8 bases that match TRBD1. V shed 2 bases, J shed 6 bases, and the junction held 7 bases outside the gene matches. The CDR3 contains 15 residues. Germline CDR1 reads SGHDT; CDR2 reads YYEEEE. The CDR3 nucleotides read TGTGCCAGCAGCTTAGGGGACAGGATGAGCAATGAGCAGTTCTAC. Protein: CASSLGDRMSNEQFY.

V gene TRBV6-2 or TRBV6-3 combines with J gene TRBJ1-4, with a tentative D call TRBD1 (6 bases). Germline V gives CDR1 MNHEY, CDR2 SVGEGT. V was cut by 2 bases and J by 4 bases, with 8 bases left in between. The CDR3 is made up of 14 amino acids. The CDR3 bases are TGTGCCAGCAGTTACGTGGACAGTAATGAAAAACTGTTTTTT. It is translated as CASSYVDSNEKLFF.

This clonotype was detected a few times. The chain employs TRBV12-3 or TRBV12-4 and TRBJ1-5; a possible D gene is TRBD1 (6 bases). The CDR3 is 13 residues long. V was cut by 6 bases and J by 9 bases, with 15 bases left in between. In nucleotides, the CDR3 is TGTGCCAGCAGGGATGGACAGCTTGGGCCCCAGCATTTT. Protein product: CASRDGQLGPQHF.

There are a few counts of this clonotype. This CDR3 reads CASSESGEGYTGELFF. Written as DNA, the CDR3 is TGTGCCAGCAGTGAATCGGGGGAGGGTTATACCGGGGAGCTGTTTTTT. The V call is TRBV6-1, the J call TRBJ2-2, with 7 positions matching TRBD2. Germline trimming cut 2 bases from V and 5 bases from J; bases unmatched to any gene: 8. The CDR3 has 16 residues. Germline V gene data show CDR1 as MNHNS and CDR2 as SASEGT.

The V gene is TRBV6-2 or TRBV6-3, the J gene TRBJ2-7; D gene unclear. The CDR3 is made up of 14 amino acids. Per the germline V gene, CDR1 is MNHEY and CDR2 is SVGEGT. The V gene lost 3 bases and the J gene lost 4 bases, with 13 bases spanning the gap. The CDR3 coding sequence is TGTGCCAGCAGTTATGAACCCGCGCCTTACGAGCAGTACGTC. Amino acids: CASSYEPAPYEQYV.

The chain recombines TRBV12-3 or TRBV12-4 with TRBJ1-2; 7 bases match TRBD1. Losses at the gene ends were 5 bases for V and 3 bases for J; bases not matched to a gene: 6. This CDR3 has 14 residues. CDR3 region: CASSAGGRDYGYTF. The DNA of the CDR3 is TGTGCCAGCAGTGCAGGGGGTCGGGACTATGGCTACACCTTC.